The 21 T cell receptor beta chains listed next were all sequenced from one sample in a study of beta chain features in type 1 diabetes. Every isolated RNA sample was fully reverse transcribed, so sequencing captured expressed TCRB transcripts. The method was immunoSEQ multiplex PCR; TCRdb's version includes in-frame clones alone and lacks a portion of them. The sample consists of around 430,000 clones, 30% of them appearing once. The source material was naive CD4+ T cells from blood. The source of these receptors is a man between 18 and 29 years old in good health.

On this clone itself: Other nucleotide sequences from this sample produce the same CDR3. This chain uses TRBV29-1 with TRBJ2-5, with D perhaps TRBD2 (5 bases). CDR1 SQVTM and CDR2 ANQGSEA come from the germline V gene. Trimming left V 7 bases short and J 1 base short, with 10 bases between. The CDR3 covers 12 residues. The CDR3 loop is CSARTGQETQYF. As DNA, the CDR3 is TGCAGCGCCCGGACTGGCCAAGAGACCCAGTACTTC. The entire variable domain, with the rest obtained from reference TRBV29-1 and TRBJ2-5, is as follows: SAVISQKPSRDICQRGTSLTIQCQVDSQVTMMFWYRQQPGQSLTLIATANQGSEATYESGFVIDKFPISRPNLTFSTLTVSNMSPEDSSIYLCSARTGQETQYFGPGTRLLVL.

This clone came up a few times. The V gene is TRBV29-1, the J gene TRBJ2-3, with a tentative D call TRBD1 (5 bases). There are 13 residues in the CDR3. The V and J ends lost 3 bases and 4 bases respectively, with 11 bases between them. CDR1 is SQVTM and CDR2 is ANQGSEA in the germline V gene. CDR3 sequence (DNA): TGCAGCGTTGACCCCAGGGAAGCAGATACGCAGTATTTT. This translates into CSVDPREADTQYF.

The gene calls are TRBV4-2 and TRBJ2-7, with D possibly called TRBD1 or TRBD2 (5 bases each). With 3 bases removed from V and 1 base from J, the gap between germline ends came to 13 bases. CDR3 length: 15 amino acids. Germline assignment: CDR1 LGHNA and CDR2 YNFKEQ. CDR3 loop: CASSHRDRSSYEQYF. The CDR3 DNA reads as TGTGCCAGCAGCCACCGGGACCGATCATCCTACGAGCAGTACTTC.

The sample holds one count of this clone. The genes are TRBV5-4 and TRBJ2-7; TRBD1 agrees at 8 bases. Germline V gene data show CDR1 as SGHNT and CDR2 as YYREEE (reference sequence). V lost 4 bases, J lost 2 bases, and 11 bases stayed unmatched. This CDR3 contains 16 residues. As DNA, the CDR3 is TGTGCCAGCAGCAGTACAGGGGGAGGAGGAACCTACGAGCAGTACTTC. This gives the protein CASSSTGGGGTYEQYF.

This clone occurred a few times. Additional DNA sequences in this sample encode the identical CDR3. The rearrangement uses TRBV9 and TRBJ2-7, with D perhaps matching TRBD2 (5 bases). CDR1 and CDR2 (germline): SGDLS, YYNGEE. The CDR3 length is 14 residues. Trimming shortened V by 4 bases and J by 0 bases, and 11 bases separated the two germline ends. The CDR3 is CASSPSGLSYEQYF. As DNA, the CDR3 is TGTGCCAGCAGCCCGAGCGGCCTCTCCTACGAGCAGTACTTC. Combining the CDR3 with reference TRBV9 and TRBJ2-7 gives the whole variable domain DSGVTQTPKHLITATGQRVTLRCSPRSGDLSVYWYQQSLDQGLQFLIQYYNGEERAKGNILERFSAQQFPDLHSELNLSSLELGDSALYFCASSPSGLSYEQYFGPGTRLTVT.

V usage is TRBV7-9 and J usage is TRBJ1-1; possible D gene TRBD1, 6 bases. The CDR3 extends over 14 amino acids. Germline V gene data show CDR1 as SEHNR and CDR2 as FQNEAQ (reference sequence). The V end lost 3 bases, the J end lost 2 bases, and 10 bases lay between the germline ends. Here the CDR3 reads CASSLAGENTEAFF. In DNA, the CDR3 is TGTGCCAGCAGCTTGGCAGGGGAAAACACTGAAGCTTTCTTT. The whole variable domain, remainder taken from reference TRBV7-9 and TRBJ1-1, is DTGVSQNPRHKITKRGQNVTFRCDPISEHNRLYWYRQTLGQGPEFLTYFQNEAQLEKSRLLSDRFSAERPKGSFSTLEIQRTEQGDSAMYLCASSLAGENTEAFFGQGTRLTVV.

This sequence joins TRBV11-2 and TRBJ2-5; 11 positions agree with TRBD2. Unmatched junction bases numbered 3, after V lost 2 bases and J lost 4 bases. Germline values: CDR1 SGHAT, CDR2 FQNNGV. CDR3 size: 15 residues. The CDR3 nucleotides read TGTGCCAGCAGCTTACTAGCGGGAGGAGGAGAGACCCAGTACTTC. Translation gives CASSLLAGGGETQYF.

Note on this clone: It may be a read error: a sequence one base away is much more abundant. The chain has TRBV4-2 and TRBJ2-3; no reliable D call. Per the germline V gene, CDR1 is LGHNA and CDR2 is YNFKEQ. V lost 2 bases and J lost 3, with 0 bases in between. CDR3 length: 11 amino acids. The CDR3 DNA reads TGTGCCAGCAGCCAAACAGATACGCAGTATTTT. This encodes CASSQTDTQYF.

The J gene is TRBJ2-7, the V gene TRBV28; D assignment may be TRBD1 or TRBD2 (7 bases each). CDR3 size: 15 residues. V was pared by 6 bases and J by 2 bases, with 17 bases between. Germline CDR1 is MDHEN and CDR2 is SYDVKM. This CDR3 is CASRSRGRAPYEQYF. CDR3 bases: TGTGCCAGCAGATCCAGGGGGAGGGCCCCCTACGAGCAGTACTTC.

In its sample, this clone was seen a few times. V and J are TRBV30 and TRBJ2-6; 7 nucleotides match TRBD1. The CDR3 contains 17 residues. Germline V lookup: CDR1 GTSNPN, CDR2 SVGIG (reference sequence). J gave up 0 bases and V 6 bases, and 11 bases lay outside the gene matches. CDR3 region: CACSLGQSFSGANVLTF. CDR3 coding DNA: TGTGCCTGCTCACTGGGACAGAGCTTCTCTGGGGCCAACGTCCTGACTTTC.

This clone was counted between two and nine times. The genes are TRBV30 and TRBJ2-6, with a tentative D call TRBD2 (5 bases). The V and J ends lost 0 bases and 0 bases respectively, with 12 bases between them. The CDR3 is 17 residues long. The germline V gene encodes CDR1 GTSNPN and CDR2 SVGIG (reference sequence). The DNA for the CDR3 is TGTGCCTGGAGTGTACTAGGACTTAGCTCTGGGGCCAACGTCCTGACTTTC. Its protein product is CAWSVLGLSSGANVLTF.

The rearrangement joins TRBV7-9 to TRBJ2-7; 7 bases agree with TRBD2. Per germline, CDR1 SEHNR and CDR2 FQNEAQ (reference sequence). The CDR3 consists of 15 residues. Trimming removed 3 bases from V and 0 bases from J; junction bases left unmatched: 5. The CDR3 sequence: CASSFRGDPSYEQYF. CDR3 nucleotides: TGTGCCAGCAGCTTTCGGGGGGACCCCTCCTACGAGCAGTACTTC.

In nucleotides, the CDR3 is TGTGCCAGCAGCTCCAGGGACAGGGGCGCATACAATGAGCAGTTCTTC. It is translated as CASSSRDRGAYNEQFF. This chain connects TRBV9 to TRBJ2-1, with TRBD1 identical over 10 bases. Germline V gene sequence: CDR1 SGDLS, CDR2 YYNGEE. After removal of 4 bases from V and 4 bases from J, the junction contained 8 bases not matched to a gene. This CDR3 comprises 16 residues.

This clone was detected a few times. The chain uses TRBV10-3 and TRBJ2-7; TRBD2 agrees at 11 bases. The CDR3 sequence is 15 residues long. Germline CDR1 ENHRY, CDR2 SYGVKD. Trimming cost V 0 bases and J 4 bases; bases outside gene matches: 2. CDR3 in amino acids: CAISESTSGVYEQYF. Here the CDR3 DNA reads TGTGCCATCAGTGAGTCGACTAGCGGGGTGTACGAGCAGTACTTC.

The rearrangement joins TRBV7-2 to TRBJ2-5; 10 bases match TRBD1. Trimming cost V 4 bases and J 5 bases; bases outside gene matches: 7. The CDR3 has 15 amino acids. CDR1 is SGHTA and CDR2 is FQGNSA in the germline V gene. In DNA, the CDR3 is TGTGCCAGCAGCTATGGGACAGGGGCTTGGGAGACCCAGTACTTC. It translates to CASSYGTGAWETQYF.

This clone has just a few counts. This CDR3 is CSVRGPEETQYF. The CDR3 coding sequence is TGCAGCGTTCGGGGACCAGAAGAGACCCAGTACTTC. J is TRBJ2-5 and V is TRBV29-1; the D call may be TRBD1 or TRBD2 (5 bases each). The CDR3 sequence is 12 residues long. V was trimmed by 5 bases and J by 3 bases, leaving 10 bases between them. CDR1 and CDR2 (germline): SQVTM, ANQGSEA.

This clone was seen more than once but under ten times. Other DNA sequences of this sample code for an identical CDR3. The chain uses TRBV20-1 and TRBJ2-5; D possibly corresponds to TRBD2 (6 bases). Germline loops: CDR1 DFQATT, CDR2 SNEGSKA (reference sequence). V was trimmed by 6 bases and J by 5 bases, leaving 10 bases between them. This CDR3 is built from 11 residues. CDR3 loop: CSALGRETQYF. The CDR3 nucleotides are TGCAGTGCCTTGGGGAGGGAGACCCAGTACTTC.

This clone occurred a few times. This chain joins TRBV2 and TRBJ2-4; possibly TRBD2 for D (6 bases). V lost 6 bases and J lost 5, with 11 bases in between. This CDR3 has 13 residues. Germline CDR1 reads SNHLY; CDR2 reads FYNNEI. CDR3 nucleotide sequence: TGTGCCAGCAGCGGGGACTTCCAAAACATTCAGTACTTC. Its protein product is CASSGDFQNIQYF.

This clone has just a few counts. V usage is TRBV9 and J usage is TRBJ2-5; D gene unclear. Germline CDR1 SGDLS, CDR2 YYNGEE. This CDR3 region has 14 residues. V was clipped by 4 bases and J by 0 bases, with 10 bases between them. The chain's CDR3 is CASSLSAYQETQYF. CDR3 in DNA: TGTGCCAGCAGCCTGTCTGCGTACCAAGAGACCCAGTACTTC.

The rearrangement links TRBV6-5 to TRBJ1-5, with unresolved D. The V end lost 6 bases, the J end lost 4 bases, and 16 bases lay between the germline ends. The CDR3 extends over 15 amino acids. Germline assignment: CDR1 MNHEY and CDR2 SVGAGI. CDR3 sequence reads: CASSLPTQGNQPQHF. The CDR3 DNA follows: TGTGCCAGCAGCCTCCCTACACAAGGAAATCAGCCCCAGCATTTT.

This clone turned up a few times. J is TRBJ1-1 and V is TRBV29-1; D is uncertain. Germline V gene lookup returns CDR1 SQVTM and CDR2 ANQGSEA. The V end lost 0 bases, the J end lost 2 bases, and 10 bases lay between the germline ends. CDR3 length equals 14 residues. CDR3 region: CSVEETQLNTEAFF. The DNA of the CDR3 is TGCAGCGTTGAAGAGACGCAGCTTAACACTGAAGCTTTCTTT.